Below, 27 T cell receptor beta chains from the same sample are listed, as sequenced in a study of tumor-infiltrating lymphocytes in oesophageal squamous cell carcinoma. TCRdb independently ran MiXCR on the PCR reads; one entry per CDR3 protein. The sample has 15,000 to 25,000 distinct CDR3 sequences, over 40% seen once. Sequenced: normal esophageal tissue next to the tumor. Receptor source: a male donor with esophageal squamous cell carcinoma.

By sample fraction, this clonotype is medium-sized. The chain joins TRBV6-1 to TRBJ2-3; D gene unclear. The CDR3 is made up of 14 amino acids. The ends were cut back, 5 bases at V and 9 bases at J, with 18 bases in the middle. Germline CDR1 and CDR2: MNHNS and SASEGT. This chain's CDR3 is CASSYHQAGATQYF. CDR3 coding DNA: TGTGCCAGCAGTTATCACCAGGCCGGCGCAACGCAGTATTTT.

This clonotype rates as medium-sized. V is TRBV11-2 and J is TRBJ1-1; tentatively, D is TRBD1 (5 bases). CDR3 length: 14 amino acids. The V gene lost 2 bases and the J gene lost 4 bases, with 11 bases spanning the gap. Per the germline V gene, CDR1 is SGHAT and CDR2 is FQNNGV. CDR3 nucleotide sequence: TGTGCCAGCAGCTTAAGCGGGGGGGGCACTGAAGCTTTCTTT. Translated, it gives CASSLSGGGTEAFF.

This clonotype showed up many times. The chain uses TRBV6-1 and TRBJ2-1; the match to TRBD2 covers 7 bases. Unmatched junction bases numbered 7, after V lost 9 bases and J lost 5 bases. Germline CDR1 is MNHNS and CDR2 is SASEGT. This CDR3 has 13 amino acids. As DNA, the CDR3 is TGTGCCAGTGTGACTAGCACCCACAATGAGCAGTTCTTC. It translates to CASVTSTHNEQFF.

V and J are TRBV29-1 and TRBJ2-3; 9 bases are shared with TRBD1. J gave up 6 bases and V 6 bases, and 4 bases lay outside the gene matches. Germline assignment: CDR1 SQVTM and CDR2 ANQGSEA. This CDR3 comprises 12 residues. CDR3 sequence reads: CSVGQGGDTQYF. The CDR3 coding sequence is TGCAGCGTGGGACAGGGCGGGGATACGCAGTATTTT.

About this clonotype itself: No conserved phenylalanine or tryptophan ends this CDR3, so it is likely a read error. Because the CDR3's place on the DNA is in doubt, the DNA is left out and the CDR3 is given as listed by TCRdb. The V and J genes are TRBV11-3 and TRBJ2-1; the table's D call, TRBD2, has no DNA check behind it. The CDR3 contains 19 residues when both ends are counted. The germline V gene encodes CDR1 SGHNT and CDR2 YENEEA. CDR3 sequence reads: CASSLEGVRTSMGGYTFGS.

This clonotype was counted ten times or more. V is TRBV5-8 and J is TRBJ1-2, with unresolved D. Germline assignment: CDR1 SGHTS and CDR2 YDEGEE. The CDR3 is made up of 11 amino acids. Trimming left V 3 bases short and J 14 bases short, with 14 bases between. CDR3 nucleotide sequence: TGTGCCAGCAGCTGGGTTGGAGCAGTTACCTTC. Residues: CASSWVGAVTF. Filled out from reference TRBV5-8 and TRBJ1-2, the complete variable domain reads EAGVTQSPTHLIKTRGQQATLRCSPISGHTSVYWYQQALGLGLQFLLWYDEGEERNRGNFPPRFSGRQFPNYSSELNVNALELEDSALYLCASSWVGAVTFGSGTRLTVV.

CDR3 sequence (DNA): TGTGCCAGCAGCCGTAGGACTGAAGCTTTCTTT. Translation: CASSRRTEAFF. This sequence joins TRBV12-3 or TRBV12-4 and TRBJ1-1; D not resolved. V lost 6 bases, J lost 5 bases, and 7 bases lay in between. There are 11 residues in the CDR3.

The chain carries TRBV6-6 and TRBJ2-1; D is perhaps TRBD2 (5 bases). The closer fit of TRBJ2-7 to the DNA end suggests the J call may be wrong. This CDR3 spans 14 amino acids. From germline, CDR1 is MNHNY and CDR2 SVGAGI (reference sequence). CDR3 sequence: CASSYVGGVNEQYF. The CDR3 DNA is TGTGCCAGCAGTTACGTTGGAGGAGTGAATGAGCAGTACTTC.

By its share, this clonotype is large. The rearrangement joins TRBV7-2 to TRBJ2-1, with D unresolved. Trimming cost V 1 base and J 5 bases, with 9 bases left between them. The CDR3 is 14 amino acids. CDR1 SGHTA and CDR2 FQGNSA come from the germline V gene. For the CDR3, the DNA is TGTGCCAGCAGCTTAGATAGCAGCAACAATGAGCAGTTCTTC. Protein: CASSLDSSNNEQFF. Together with reference TRBV7-2 and TRBJ2-1, the CDR3 gives the full variable domain: GAGVSQSPSNKVTEKGKDVELRCDPISGHTALYWYRQSLGQGLEFLIYFQGNSAPDKSGLPSDRFSAERTGGSVSTLTIQRTQQEDSAVYLCASSLDSSNNEQFFGPGTRLTVL.

The V gene is TRBV7-2, the J gene TRBJ2-5; possibly TRBD2 for D (6 bases). Trimming removed 4 bases from V and 2 bases from J, with 11 bases in between. From germline, CDR1 is SGHTA and CDR2 FQGNSA. The CDR3 is 14 residues long. CDR3 bases: TGTGCCAGCAGCTGGGGCGGGGCTCAAGAGACCCAGTACTTC. The encoded protein is CASSWGGAQETQYF. Together with reference TRBV7-2 and TRBJ2-5, the CDR3 gives the full variable domain: GAGVSQSPSNKVTEKGKDVELRCDPISGHTALYWYRQSLGQGLEFLIYFQGNSAPDKSGLPSDRFSAERTGGSVSTLTIQRTQQEDSAVYLCASSWGGAQETQYFGPGTRLLVL.

This clonotype was recorded many times. The chain employs TRBV6-1 and TRBJ2-1; the match to TRBD1 covers 7 bases. The V segment lost 5 bases and the J segment 8 bases; nucleotides outside the gene matches: 6. Per germline, CDR1 MNHNS and CDR2 SASEGT. The CDR3 contains 13 residues. The CDR3 spells CASSTGQADEQFF. The CDR3 bases are TGTGCCAGCAGTACCGGACAGGCTGATGAGCAGTTCTTC.

This clonotype ranks as medium-sized. This chain links TRBV6-1 with TRBJ2-4, with unresolved D. Between the trimmed V and J ends, which lost 9 bases and 0 bases, there was a span of 9 bases. The V gene's germline CDR1 is MNHNS and CDR2 SASEGT. This CDR3 is 13 amino acids long. DNA for the CDR3: TGTGCCAGTGGGCTTGTAGCCAAAAACATTCAGTACTTC. Translated, it gives CASGLVAKNIQYF.

This clonotype has a single count. In nucleotides, the CDR3 is TGTGCCAGCAGCATATTTACGATGGGTCTACAGTCAGATACGCAGTACTTC. Its protein is CASSIFTMGLQSDTQYF. This chain uses TRBV28 with TRBJ2-5; D is uncertain. Looked up from germline, CDR1 is MDHEN and CDR2 is SYDVKM. The CDR3 is made up of 17 amino acids. Trimming removed 6 bases from V and 11 bases from J, with 31 bases in between. Looking up the rest from reference TRBV28 and TRBJ2-5 gives the full variable domain: DVKVTQSSRYLVKRTGEKVFLECVQDMDHENMFWYRQDPGLGLRLIYFSYDVKMKEKGDIPEGYSVSREKKERFSLILESASTNQTSMYLCASSIFTMGLQSDTQYFGPGTRLLVL.

By share of the sample, this clonotype is medium-sized. The chain has TRBV7-2 and TRBJ2-7; D uncertain. The germline CDR1 and CDR2 sequences are SGHTA and FQGNSA. This CDR3 is 11 amino acids long. Trimming took 5 bases from V and 2 from J, leaving 4 bases between them. Written as DNA, the CDR3 is TGTGCCAGCAGCCCAGCCTACGAGCAGTACTTC. It yields the protein CASSPAYEQYF.

This clonotype showed up just once. The chain links TRBV6-6 to TRBJ2-3, with TRBD2 identical over 11 bases. Germline V gene lookup returns CDR1 MNHNY and CDR2 SVGAGI (reference sequence). This CDR3 has 16 amino acids. The V gene end was trimmed by 7 bases and the J gene end by 0 bases; junction bases not matched to a gene: 6. The CDR3 region is CASTGLAGHSTDTQYF. The CDR3 DNA follows: TGTGCCAGCACCGGACTAGCGGGCCATAGCACAGATACGCAGTATTTT.

The J gene is TRBJ2-7, the V gene TRBV7-2; 9 bases map to TRBD1. This CDR3 region has 12 residues. V lost 5 bases, J lost 9 bases, and 5 bases stayed unmatched. Per the germline V gene, CDR1 is SGHTA and CDR2 is FQGNSA. CDR3 in amino acids: CASSPQGAWQYF. In DNA form, the CDR3 reads TGTGCCAGCAGCCCACAGGGGGCTTGGCAGTACTTC.

The chain carries TRBV12-5 and TRBJ2-3; D uncertain. The closer fit of TRBJ2-2 to the DNA end suggests the J call may be wrong. CDR1 and CDR2 from the germline V gene are LGHNT and FRNRAP. The CDR3 has 14 amino acids. CDR3 protein: CASGPDTNTGELFF. The CDR3 DNA follows: TGTGCTAGTGGTCCTGACACGAACACCGGGGAGCTGTTTTTT.

V usage is TRBV5-6 and J usage is TRBJ1-3; D unresolved. This CDR3 has 12 residues. The ends were cut back, 2 bases at V and 0 bases at J, with 0 bases in the middle. The germline gives CDR1 SGHDT, CDR2 YYEEEE. The CDR3 coding sequence is TGTGCCAGCAGCTTCTCTGGAAACACCATATATTTT. Its protein product is CASSFSGNTIYF.

This chain links TRBV19 with TRBJ2-3; tentative D call: TRBD2 (6 bases). Matching the DNA end better, TRBJ2-7 makes the J call doubtful. Per germline, CDR1 LNHDA and CDR2 SQIVND (reference sequence). This CDR3 is 15 amino acids long. The CDR3 reads CASSNQAGFSYEQYF. CDR3 bases: TGTGCCAGTAGTAACCAAGCGGGTTTTTCCTACGAGCAGTACTTC.

The sample holds a few counts of this clonotype. The chain has TRBV9 and TRBJ2-7; D might be TRBD2 (6 bases). Between the trimmed V and J ends, which lost 3 bases and 0 bases, there was a span of 10 bases. The germline V gene encodes CDR1 SGDLS and CDR2 YYNGEE. The CDR3 loop spans 14 amino acids. CDR3 loop: CASSASSVSYEQYF. Written as DNA, the CDR3 is TGTGCCAGCAGCGCTTCTAGCGTCTCCTACGAGCAGTACTTC. Using reference TRBV9 and TRBJ2-7 for the parts outside the CDR3, the full variable domain is DSGVTQTPKHLITATGQRVTLRCSPRSGDLSVYWYQQSLDQGLQFLIQYYNGEERAKGNILERFSAQQFPDLHSELNLSSLELGDSALYFCASSASSVSYEQYFGPGTRLTVT.

The table lists this clonotype with many counts. The rearrangement links TRBV10-2 to TRBJ2-5; TRBD2 might be the D (6 bases). V lost 3 bases and J lost 6, with 14 bases in between. CDR1 and CDR2 (germline): WSHSY, SAAADI. The CDR3 totals 14 residues. CDR3 DNA: TGCGCCAGCAGTGACCCGCCTAGCGAGAAGACCCAGTACTTC. This codes for CASSDPPSEKTQYF.

The J gene is TRBJ1-1, the V gene TRBV7-2; no reliable D call. There are 11 residues in the CDR3. Trimming removed 0 bases at V and 7 bases at J, with 3 bases between. Germline V gene lookup returns CDR1 SGHTA and CDR2 FQGNSA. The DNA of the CDR3 is TGTGCCAGCAGCTTAGCGGTTGAAGCTTTCTTT. It encodes CASSLAVEAFF.

The sample holds one count of this clonotype. The chain carries TRBV6-8 and TRBJ2-5; perhaps TRBD1 as D (5 bases). The J call may be wrong; the DNA end is better matched by TRBJ2-1. The CDR3 is 13 amino acids. From germline, CDR1 is MNHGY and CDR2 SAAAGT. CDR3 nucleotides: TGTGCCAGCAGTCGAATGGTAGGGGTCGAGCAGTTCTTC. It encodes CASSRMVGVEQFF.

The rearrangement uses TRBV7-2 and TRBJ2-5, with D maybe TRBD2 (6 bases). The J call may be wrong; the DNA end is better matched by TRBJ2-1. CDR3 length equals 12 residues. CDR1 and CDR2 (germline): SGHTA, FQGNSA. For the CDR3, the DNA is TGTGCCAGCAGAGACGGGACTCGAGAGCAGTTCTTC. The encoded protein is CASRDGTREQFF.

V usage is TRBV5-1 and J usage is TRBJ2-2; TRBD2 matches 7 bases. V was pared by 3 bases and J by 4 bases, with 6 bases of the junction left unmatched. CDR1 SGHRS and CDR2 YFSETQ come from the germline V gene. CDR3 length: 15 amino acids. CDR3 loop: CASSSPAGITGELFF. CDR3 nucleotides: TGCGCCAGCAGCTCCCCAGCGGGAATCACCGGGGAGCTGTTTTTT.

This clonotype appeared many times. V usage is TRBV28 and J usage is TRBJ2-2; 8 bases align to TRBD2. The CDR3 extends over 14 amino acids. With V trimmed by 8 bases and J by 6 bases, 8 bases remained unmatched. Germline CDR1 and CDR2: MDHEN and SYDVKM. CDR3 region: CASLGTRSAGELFF. CDR3 nucleotide sequence: TGTGCCAGCCTCGGGACTAGGTCCGCCGGGGAGCTGTTTTTT.

Worth noting for this clonotype: A much larger clone lies one base from this, so it may be a read error. The genes are TRBV14 and TRBJ2-5; D gene unclear. With 0 bases removed from V and 11 bases from J, the gap between germline ends came to 13 bases. The germline V gene has CDR1 SGHDN and CDR2 FVKESK. The CDR3 is 13 residues long. The CDR3 loop reads CASSQDLGNEQYF. In DNA form, the CDR3 reads TGTGCCAGCAGCCAAGATCTAGGAAATGAGCAGTACTTC.